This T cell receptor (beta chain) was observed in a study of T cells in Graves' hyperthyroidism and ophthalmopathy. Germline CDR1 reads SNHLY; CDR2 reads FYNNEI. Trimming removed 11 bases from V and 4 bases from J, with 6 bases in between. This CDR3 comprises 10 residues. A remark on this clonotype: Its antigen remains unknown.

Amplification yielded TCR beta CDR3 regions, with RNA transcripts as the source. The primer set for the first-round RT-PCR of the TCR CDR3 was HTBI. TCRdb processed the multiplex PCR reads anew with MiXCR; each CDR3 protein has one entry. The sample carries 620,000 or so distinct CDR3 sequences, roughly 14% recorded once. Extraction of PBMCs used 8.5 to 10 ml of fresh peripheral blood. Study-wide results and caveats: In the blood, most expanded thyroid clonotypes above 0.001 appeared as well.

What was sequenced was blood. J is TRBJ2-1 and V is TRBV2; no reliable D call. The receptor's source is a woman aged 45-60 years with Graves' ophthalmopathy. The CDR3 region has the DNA TGTGCCGGGATGTACAATGAGCAGTTCTTC. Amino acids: CAGMYNEQFF.